This TCR beta chain was identified during a study of shared clonotypes between healthy human individuals. The germline CDR1 and CDR2 sequences are GTSNPN and SVGIG (reference sequence). The V segment lost 8 bases and the J segment 10 bases; nucleotides outside the gene matches: 11. The CDR3 is made up of 13 amino acids. This clone was seen only once. Replicate PCRs run on sorted subsets employed approximately 200 ng DNA, 25,000 to 35,000 T cell genomes. Using immunoSEQ multiplex PCR, the repertoire was profiled, and TCRdb retains in-frame clones only, with some absent. The sample lists roughly 2,300,000 clones, 85% to 95% seen once, with 0.37% in the top ten.

This receptor was identified in a man in his late teens or twenties in good health. Some clones in this sample may be carry-over from other donors' samples. The chain recombines TRBV30 with TRBJ2-1; 10 bases map to TRBD2. Sequencing was done on a sample of naive CD4+ T cells from PBMCs. The sample's subset: CD45RA+ positively selected. This CDR3 is CALRTSGTGEQFF. CDR3 DNA sequence: TGTGCCCTCCGGACTAGCGGAACCGGGGAGCAGTTCTTC.